This record looks at one T cell receptor (beta chain) sequence and its context. Antigen: not known. The data derive from a study of graft-versus-host responses after intestinal transplantation. Study-wide background: Multivisceral, liver-intestinal, or isolated intestinal transplants were performed in recipients. All recipients were given anti-thymocyte globulin induction, and tacrolimus and steroids were then administered for around three years. General study results and limits: Declines in HvG clones occurring early post-transplant were associated with peak circulating GvH clone levels. Patients who carried graft-donor T cell macrochimerism also had high graft-versus-host to host-versus-graft clonal ratios in their allografts.

The repertoire was sequenced with immunoSEQ multiplex PCR; TCRdb's copy has only in-frame clones and lacks some. The sample holds about 130,000 clones, nearly 95% seen once. Germline assignment: CDR1 LNHDA and CDR2 SQIVND (reference sequence). Trimming shortened V by 3 bases and J by 5 bases, and 17 bases separated the two germline ends. The CDR3 runs to 16 residues. The chain joins TRBV19 to TRBJ2-4; D is possibly TRBD2 (6 bases). The sequence derives from a human donor who received an intestinal transplant. This material consisted of unstimulated CD4+ T cells sorted from spleen or lymph node cells, taken before intestinal transplant. The DNA of the CDR3 is TGTGCCAGTAGTATCTTAGGAGGGAGTGGGGAAAACATTCAGTACTTC. Its translation is CASSILGGSGENIQYF.